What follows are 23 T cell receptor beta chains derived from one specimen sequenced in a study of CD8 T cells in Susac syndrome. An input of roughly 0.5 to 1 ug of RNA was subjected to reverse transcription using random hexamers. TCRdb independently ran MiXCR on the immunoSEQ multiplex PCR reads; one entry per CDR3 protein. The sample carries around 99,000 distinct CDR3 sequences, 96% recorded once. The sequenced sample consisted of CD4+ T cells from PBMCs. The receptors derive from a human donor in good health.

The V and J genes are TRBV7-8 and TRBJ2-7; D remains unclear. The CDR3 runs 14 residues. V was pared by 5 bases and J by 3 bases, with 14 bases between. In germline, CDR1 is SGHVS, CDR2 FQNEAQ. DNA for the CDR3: TGTGCCAGCAGCCTCCGGGCGTTAATCTACGAGCAGTACTTC. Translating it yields CASSLRALIYEQYF.

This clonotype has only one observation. CDR3 in amino acids: CASSSSAAGNNEQFF. DNA of the CDR3: TGTGCCAGCAGCTCGAGTGCAGCGGGAAACAATGAGCAGTTCTTC. The chain links TRBV7-2 to TRBJ2-1, with 7 bases lining up with TRBD2. CDR3 size: 15 residues. The V gene end was trimmed by 4 bases and the J gene end by 5 bases; junction bases not matched to a gene: 8. Looked up from germline, CDR1 is SGHTA and CDR2 is FQGNSA.

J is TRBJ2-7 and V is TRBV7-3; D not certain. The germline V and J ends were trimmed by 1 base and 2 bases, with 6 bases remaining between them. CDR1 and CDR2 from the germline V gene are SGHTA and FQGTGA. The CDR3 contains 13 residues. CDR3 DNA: TGTGCCAGCAGCTTAAGGCCAGCCTACGAGCAGTACTTC. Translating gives CASSLRPAYEQYF.

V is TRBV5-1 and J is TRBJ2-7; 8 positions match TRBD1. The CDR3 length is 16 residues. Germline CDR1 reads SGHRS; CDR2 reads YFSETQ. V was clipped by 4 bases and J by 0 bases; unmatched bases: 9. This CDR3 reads CASSDSRDRISYEQYF. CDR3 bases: TGCGCCAGCAGCGATTCCCGGGACAGGATCTCCTACGAGCAGTACTTC.

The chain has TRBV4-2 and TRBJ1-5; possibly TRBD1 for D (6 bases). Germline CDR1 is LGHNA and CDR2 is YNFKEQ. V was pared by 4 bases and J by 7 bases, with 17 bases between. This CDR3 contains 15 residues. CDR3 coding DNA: TGTGCCAGCAGCCGTAATTTGGGGGCAGGGCAGCCCCAGCATTTT. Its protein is CASSRNLGAGQPQHF.

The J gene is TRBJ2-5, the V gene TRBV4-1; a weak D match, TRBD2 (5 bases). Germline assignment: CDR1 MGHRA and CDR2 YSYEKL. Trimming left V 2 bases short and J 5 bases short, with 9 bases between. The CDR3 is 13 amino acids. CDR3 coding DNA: TGCGCCAGCAGCCAAACATCGGGGGAGACCCAGTACTTC. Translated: CASSQTSGETQYF.

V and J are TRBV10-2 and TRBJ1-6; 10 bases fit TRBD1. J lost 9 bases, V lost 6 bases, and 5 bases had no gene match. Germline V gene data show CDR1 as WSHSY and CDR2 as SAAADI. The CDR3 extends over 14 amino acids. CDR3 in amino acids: CASSATGGGSPLHF. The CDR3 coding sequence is TGCGCCAGCAGCGCGACAGGGGGCGGTTCACCCCTCCACTTT.

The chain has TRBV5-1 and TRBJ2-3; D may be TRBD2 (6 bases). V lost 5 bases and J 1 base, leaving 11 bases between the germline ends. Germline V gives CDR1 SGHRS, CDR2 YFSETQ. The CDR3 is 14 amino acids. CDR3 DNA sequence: TGCGCCAGCAGGATGGAGGGGCGCACAGATACGCAGTATTTT. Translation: CASRMEGRTDTQYF.

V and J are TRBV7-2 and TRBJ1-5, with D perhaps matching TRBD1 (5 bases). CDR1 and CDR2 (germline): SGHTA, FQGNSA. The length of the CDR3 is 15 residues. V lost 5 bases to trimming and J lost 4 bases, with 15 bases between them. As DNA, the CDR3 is TGTGCCAGCAGCCCTGGAGGGAGGGGAAATCAGCCCCAGCATTTT. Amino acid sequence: CASSPGGRGNQPQHF.

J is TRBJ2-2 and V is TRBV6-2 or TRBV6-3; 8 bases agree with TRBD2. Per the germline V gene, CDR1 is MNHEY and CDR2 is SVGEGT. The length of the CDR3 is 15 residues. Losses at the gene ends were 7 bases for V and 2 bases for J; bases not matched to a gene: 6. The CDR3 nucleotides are TGTGCCAGCACGGTACTAGCGGCCAACACCGGGGAGCTGTTTTTT. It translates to CASTVLAANTGELFF.

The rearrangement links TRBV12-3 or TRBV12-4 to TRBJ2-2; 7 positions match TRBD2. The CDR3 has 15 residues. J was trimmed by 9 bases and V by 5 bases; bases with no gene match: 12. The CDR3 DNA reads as TGTGCCAGCAGTCCCAACCGGGGCGGGAGTCGGGAGCTGTTTTTT. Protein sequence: CASSPNRGGSRELFF.

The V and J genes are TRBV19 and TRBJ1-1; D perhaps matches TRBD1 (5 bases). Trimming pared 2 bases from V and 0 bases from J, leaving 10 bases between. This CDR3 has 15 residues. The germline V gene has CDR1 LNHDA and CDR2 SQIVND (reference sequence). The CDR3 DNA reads TGTGCCAGTAGTATATCGGGGCCTTTGAACACTGAAGCTTTCTTT. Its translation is CASSISGPLNTEAFF.

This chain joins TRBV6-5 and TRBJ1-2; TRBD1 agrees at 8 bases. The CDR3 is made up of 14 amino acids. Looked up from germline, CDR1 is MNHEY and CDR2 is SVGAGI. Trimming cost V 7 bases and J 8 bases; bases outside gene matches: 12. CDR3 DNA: TGTGCCAGCACCGCCGGGACAGGAGGCGAGGGCTACACCTTC. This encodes CASTAGTGGEGYTF.

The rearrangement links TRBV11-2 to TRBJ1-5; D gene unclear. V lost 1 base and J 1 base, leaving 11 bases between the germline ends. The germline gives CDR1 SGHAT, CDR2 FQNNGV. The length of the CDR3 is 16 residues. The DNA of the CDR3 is TGTGCCAGCAGCTTAGGGGCCAAACAGAGCAATCAGCCCCAGCATTTT. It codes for CASSLGAKQSNQPQHF.

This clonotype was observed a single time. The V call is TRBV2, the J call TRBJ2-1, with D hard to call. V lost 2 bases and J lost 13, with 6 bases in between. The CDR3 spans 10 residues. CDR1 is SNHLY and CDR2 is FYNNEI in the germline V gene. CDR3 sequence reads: CASSETFQFF. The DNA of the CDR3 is TGTGCCAGCAGTGAAACCTTTCAGTTCTTC.

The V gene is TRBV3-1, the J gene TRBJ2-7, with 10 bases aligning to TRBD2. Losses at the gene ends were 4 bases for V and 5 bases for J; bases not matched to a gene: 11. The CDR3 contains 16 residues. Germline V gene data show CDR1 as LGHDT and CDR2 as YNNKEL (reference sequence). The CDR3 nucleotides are TGTGCCAGCAGCCTCCGCACGAGCGGGGGGGTCGACGAGCAGTACTTC. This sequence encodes CASSLRTSGGVDEQYF.

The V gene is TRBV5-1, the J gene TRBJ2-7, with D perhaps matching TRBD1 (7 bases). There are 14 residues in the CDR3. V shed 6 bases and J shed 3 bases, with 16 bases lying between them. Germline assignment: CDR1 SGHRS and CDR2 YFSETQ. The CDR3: CASTRGTANYEQYF. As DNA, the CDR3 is TGCGCCAGCACCCGCGGGACAGCCAACTACGAGCAGTACTTC.

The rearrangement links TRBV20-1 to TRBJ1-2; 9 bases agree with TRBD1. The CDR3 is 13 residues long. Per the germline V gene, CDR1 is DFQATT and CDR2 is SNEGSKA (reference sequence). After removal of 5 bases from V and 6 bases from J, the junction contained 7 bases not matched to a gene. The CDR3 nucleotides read TGCAGTGCTGAAATACAGGGGGCGCATGGCTACACCTTC. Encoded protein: CSAEIQGAHGYTF.

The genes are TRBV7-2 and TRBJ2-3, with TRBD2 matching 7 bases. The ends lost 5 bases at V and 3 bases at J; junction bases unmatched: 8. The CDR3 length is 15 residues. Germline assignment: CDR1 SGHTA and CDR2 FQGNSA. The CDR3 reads CASSRGGGGTDTQYF. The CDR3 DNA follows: TGTGCCAGCAGCCGCGGCGGGGGAGGGACAGATACGCAGTATTTT.

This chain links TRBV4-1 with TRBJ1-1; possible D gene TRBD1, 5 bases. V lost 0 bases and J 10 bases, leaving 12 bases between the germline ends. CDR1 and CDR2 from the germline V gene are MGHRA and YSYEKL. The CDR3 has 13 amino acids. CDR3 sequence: CASSQDRRGRAFF. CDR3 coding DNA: TGCGCCAGCAGCCAAGATCGGAGGGGTCGAGCTTTCTTT.

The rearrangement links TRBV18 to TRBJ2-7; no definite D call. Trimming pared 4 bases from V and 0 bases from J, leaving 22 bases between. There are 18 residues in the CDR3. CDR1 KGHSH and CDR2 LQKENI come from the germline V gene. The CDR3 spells CASSQTPPGQASSYEQYF. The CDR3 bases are TGTGCCAGCTCACAAACCCCTCCCGGCCAGGCTAGCTCCTACGAGCAGTACTTC.

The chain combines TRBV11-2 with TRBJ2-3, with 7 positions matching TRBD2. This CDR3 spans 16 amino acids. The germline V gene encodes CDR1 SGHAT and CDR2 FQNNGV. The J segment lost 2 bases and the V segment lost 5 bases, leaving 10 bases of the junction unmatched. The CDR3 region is CASSPRNSGSTDTQYF. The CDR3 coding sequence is TGTGCCAGCAGCCCACGAAATAGCGGGTCCACAGATACGCAGTATTTT. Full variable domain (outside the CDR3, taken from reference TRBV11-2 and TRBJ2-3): EAGVAQSPRYKIIEKRQSVAFWCNPISGHATLYWYQQILGQGPKLLIQFQNNGVVDDSQLPKDRFSAERLKGVDSTLKIQPAKLEDSAVYLCASSPRNSGSTDTQYFGPGTRLTVL.

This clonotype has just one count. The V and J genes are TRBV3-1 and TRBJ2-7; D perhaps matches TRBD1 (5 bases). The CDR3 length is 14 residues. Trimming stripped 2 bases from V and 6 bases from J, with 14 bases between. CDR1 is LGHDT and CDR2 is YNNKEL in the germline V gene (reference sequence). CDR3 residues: CASSQQGLGREQYF. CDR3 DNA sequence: TGTGCCAGCAGCCAACAGGGTCTGGGGCGCGAGCAGTACTTC.